This TCR beta chain was sequenced in a study of blood T cell repertoires in COVID-19. Looking at the study overall: From the United States, Italy and Spain came samples of acute and convalescent COVID-19.

How the authors handled the data: Reference gene primer amplification gave estimated nucleated cell counts. Measured with immunoSEQ multiplex PCR; TCRdb has only the in-frame clones, and not every one. The D gene and trimming were derived from the DNA, and the V and J assignments and clone size from that table. The data hold about 170,000 clones, with around 87% observed a single time. The CDR3 length is 16 residues. The germline V gene encodes CDR1 MNHEY and CDR2 SVGAGI. V lost 1 base to trimming and J lost 3 bases; unmatched junction nucleotides: 5. Seattle-derived patients entered the study during active infection and were followed longitudinally.

V and J are TRBV6-5 and TRBJ1-1, with 10 bases that match TRBD1. The sample taken for sequencing was peripheral blood. The receptor was derived from a woman aged 80 or over with COVID-19, enrolled during active disease. The CDR3 protein is CASSYFKTGGHTEAFF. DNA of the CDR3: TGTGCCAGCAGTTACTTCAAGACAGGGGGCCACACTGAAGCTTTCTTT.